One TCR beta chain is described in this entry. Libraries were prepared by immunoSEQ multiplex PCR; TCRdb keeps only in-frame clonotypes and omits some of them. The sample lists 110,000 or so clones, around 73% seen once, with 20% to 25% in the top ten. The data were taken from a study of shared clonotypes between healthy human individuals. The CDR3 length is 16 residues. Per the germline V gene, CDR1 is SEHNR and CDR2 is FQNEAQ (reference sequence). The V segment lost 5 bases and the J segment 9 bases; nucleotides outside the gene matches: 15. Study donors comprised healthy, HIV-negative adults devoid of recent acute infection or vaccination.

This clonotype was sampled from a woman under 40 in good health. Input material: memory CD8+ T cells sorted from blood. Subset specified: CD45RO+ cells pooled with CCR7-negative TemRA cells. The chain couples TRBV7-9 to TRBJ2-7; 11 bases are shared with TRBD1. The CDR3 sequence: CASSPEGTGGTLGQYF. In DNA, the CDR3 is TGTGCCAGCAGCCCAGAAGGGACAGGGGGAACACTAGGGCAGTACTTC.